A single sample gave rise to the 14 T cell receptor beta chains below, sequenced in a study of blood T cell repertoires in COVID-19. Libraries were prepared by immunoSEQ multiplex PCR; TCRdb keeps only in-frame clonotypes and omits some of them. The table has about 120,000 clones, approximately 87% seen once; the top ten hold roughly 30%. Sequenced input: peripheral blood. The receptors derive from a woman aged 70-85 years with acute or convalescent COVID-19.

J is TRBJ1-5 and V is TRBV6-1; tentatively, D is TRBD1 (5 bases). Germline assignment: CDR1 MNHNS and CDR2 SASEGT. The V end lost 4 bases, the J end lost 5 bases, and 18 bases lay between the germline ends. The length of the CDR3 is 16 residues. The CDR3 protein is CASSAKSAGWDQPQHF. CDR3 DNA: TGTGCCAGCAGTGCCAAATCGGCAGGGTGGGATCAGCCCCAGCATTTT.

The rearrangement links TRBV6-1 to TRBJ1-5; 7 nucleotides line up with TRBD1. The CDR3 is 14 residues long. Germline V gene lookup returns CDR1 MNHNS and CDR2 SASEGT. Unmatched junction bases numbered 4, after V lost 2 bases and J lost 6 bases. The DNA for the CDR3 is TGTGCCAGCAGTGAAACGAGGGGGCTTCAGCCCCAGCATTTT. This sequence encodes CASSETRGLQPQHF.

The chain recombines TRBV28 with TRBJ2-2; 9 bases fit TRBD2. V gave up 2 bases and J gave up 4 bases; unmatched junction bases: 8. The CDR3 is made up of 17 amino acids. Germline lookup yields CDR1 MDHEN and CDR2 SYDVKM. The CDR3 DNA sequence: TGTGCCAGCAGTTTAGGTAAACTAGCGGGTTCCACCGGGGAGCTGTTTTTT. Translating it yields CASSLGKLAGSTGELFF.

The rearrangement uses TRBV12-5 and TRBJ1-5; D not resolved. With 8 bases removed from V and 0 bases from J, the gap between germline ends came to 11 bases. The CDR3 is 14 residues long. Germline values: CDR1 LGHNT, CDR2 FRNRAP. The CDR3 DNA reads TGTGCTAGTACGACGGGGTATAGCAATCAGCCCCAGCATTTT. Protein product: CASTTGYSNQPQHF. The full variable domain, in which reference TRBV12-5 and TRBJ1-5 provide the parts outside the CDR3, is DARVTQTPRHKVTEMGQEVTMRCQPILGHNTVFWYRQTMMQGLELLAYFRNRAPLDDSGMPKDRFSAEMPDATLATLKIQPSEPRDSAVYFCASTTGYSNQPQHFGDGTRLSIL.

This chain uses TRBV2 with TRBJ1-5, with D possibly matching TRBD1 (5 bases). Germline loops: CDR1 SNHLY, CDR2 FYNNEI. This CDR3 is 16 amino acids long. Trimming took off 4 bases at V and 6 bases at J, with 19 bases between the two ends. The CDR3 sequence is CASSGSRGLTGQPQHF. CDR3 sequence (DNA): TGTGCCAGCAGTGGGAGTAGGGGCCTGACGGGTCAGCCCCAGCATTTT.

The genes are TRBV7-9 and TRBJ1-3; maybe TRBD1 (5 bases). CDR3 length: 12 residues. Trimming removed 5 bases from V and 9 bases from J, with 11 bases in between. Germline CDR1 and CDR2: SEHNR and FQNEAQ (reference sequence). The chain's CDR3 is CASSPDSITIYF. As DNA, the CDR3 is TGTGCCAGCAGCCCCGACAGTATCACCATATATTTT. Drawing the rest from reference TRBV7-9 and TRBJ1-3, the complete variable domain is DTGVSQNPRHKITKRGQNVTFRCDPISEHNRLYWYRQTLGQGPEFLTYFQNEAQLEKSRLLSDRFSAERPKGSFSTLEIQRTEQGDSAMYLCASSPDSITIYFGEGSWLTVV.

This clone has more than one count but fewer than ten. The CDR3 nucleotides read TGTGCCAGCAGCTGGGACAGGGGGAACACTGAAGCTTTCTTT. As protein: CASSWDRGNTEAFF. The chain combines TRBV3-1 (or the pseudogene TRBV3-2) with TRBJ1-1, with 10 bases matching TRBD1. Germline CDR1 LGHDT, CDR2 YNNKEL (reference sequence). The V gene end was trimmed by 5 bases and the J gene end by 1 base; junction bases not matched to a gene: 1. The CDR3 has 14 amino acids.

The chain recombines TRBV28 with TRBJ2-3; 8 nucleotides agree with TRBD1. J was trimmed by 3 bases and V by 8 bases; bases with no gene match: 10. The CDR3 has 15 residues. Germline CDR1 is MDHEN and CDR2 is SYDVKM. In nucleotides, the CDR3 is TGTGCCAGCGAATCCCAAACAGGGGGAACAGATACGCAGTATTTT. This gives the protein CASESQTGGTDTQYF.

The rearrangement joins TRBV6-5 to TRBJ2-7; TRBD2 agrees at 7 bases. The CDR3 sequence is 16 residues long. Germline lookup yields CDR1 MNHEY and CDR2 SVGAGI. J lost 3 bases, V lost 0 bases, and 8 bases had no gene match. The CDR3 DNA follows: TGTGCCAGCAGTTACTCAGGGGCGGGGGAATTCTACGAGCAGTACTTC. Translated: CASSYSGAGEFYEQYF.

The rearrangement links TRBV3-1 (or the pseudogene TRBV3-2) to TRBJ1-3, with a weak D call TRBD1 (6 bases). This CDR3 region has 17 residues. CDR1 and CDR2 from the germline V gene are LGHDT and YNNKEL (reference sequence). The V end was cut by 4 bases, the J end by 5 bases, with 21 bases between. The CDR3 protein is CASSPNGQFLGRNTIYF. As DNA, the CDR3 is TGTGCCAGCAGCCCCAACGGACAGTTTCTCGGAAGAAACACCATATATTTT.

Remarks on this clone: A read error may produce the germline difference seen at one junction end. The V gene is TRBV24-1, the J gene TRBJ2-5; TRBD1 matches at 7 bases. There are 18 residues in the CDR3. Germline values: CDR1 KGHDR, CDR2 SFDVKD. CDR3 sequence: CVTSDLPPPGQVRETQYF. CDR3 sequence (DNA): TGTGTCACCAGTGATTTACCCCCCCCCGGACAGGTCCGGGAGACCCAGTACTTC.

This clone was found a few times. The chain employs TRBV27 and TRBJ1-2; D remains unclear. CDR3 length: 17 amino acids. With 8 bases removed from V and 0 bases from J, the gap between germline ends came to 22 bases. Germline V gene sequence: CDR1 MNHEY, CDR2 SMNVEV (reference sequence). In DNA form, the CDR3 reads TGTGCCAGCTTAGCGGTAGGAAAGACAAATGCTAACTATGGCTACACCTTC. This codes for CASLAVGKTNANYGYTF.

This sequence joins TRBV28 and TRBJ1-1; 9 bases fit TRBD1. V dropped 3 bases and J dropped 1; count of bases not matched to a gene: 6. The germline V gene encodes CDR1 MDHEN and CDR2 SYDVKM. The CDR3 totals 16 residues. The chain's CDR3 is CASSLRWTGANTEAFF. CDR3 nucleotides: TGTGCCAGCAGTTTGAGGTGGACAGGGGCGAACACTGAAGCTTTCTTT. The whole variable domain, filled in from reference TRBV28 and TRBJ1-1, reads DVKVTQSSRYLVKRTGEKVFLECVQDMDHENMFWYRQDPGLGLRLIYFSYDVKMKEKGDIPEGYSVSREKKERFSLILESASTNQTSMYLCASSLRWTGANTEAFFGQGTRLTVV.

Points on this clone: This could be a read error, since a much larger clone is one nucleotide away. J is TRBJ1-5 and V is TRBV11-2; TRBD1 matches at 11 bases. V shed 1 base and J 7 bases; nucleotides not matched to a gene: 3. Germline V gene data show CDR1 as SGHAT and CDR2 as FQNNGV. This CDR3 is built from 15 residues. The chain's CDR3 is CASSLGTGGRQPQHF. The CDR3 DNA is TGTGCCAGCAGCTTAGGGACAGGGGGCAGGCAGCCCCAGCATTTT.